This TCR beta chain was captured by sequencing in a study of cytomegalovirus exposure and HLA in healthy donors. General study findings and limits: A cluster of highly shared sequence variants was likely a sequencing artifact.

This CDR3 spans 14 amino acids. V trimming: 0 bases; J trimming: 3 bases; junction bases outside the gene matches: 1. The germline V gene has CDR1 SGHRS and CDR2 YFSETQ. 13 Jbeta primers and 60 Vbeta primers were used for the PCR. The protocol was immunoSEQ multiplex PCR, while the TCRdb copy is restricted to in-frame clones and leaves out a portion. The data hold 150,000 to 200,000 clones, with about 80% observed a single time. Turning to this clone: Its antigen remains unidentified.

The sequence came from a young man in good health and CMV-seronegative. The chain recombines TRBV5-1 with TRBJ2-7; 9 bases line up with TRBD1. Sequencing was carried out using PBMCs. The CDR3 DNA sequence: TGCGCCAGCAGCTTGGGGGACAGGGTCTACGAGCAGTACTTC. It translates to CASSLGDRVYEQYF.